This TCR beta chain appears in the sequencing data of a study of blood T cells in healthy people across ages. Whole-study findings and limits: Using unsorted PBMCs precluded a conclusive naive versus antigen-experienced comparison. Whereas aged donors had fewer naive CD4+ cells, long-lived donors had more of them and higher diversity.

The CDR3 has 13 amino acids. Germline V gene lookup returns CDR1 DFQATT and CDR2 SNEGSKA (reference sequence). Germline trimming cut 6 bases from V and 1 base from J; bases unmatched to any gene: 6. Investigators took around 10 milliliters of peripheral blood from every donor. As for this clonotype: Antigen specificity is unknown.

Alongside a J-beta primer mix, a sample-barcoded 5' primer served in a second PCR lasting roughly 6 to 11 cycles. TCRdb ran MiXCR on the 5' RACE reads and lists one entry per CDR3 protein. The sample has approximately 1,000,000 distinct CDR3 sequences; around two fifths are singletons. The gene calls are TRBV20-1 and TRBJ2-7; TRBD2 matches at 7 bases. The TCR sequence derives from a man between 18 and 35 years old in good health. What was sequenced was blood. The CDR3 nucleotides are TGCAGTGCCCCGGGACTAAGTTCCTACGAGCAGTACTTC. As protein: CSAPGLSSYEQYF.